Detailed here is one T cell receptor (beta chain). These data come from a study of T cell changes during pregnancy in multiple sclerosis. Between the trimmed V and J ends, which lost 8 bases and 3 bases, there was a span of 14 bases. The CDR3 extends over 12 amino acids. Germline CDR1 and CDR2: GTSNPN and SVGIG (reference sequence). Clones were read by immunoSEQ multiplex PCR, and TCRdb kept only the in-frame ones, dropping some. This table has more than 15,000 clones, 84% appearing once. The TCR was taken from a female donor in good health, enrolled as a control in a pregnancy study. The material sequenced was CD8+ T cells from peripheral blood mononuclear cells, taken in the third trimester of pregnancy. J is TRBJ2-7 and V is TRBV30; perhaps TRBD2 as D (5 bases). CDR3 sequence (DNA): TGTGCCCAGGACGGTGGGAGCTACGAGCAGTACTTC. Protein sequence: CAQDGGSYEQYF.